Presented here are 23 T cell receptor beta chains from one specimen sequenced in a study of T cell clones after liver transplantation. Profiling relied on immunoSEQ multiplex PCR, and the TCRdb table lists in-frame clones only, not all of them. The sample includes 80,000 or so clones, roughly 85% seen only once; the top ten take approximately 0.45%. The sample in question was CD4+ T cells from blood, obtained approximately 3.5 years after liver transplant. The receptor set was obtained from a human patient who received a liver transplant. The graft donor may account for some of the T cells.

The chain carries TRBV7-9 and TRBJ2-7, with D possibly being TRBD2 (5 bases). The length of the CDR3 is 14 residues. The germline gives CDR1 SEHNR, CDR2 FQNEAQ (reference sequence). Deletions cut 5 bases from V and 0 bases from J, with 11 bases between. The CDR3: CASSLSASSYEQYF. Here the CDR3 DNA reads TGTGCCAGCAGCCTTAGCGCTAGCTCCTACGAGCAGTACTTC.

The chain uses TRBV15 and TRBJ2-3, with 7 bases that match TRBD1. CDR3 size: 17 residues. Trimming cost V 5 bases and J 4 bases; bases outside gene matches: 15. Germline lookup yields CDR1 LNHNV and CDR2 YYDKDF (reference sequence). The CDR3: CATSGGQSVLSSDTQYF. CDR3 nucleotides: TGTGCCACCAGCGGGGGACAGTCCGTCCTTAGCTCAGATACGCAGTATTTT.

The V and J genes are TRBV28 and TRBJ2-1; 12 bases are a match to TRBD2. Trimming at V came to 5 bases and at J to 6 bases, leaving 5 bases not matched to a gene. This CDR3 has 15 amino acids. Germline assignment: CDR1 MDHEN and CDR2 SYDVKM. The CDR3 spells CASSPLAGGRNEQFF. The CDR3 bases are TGTGCCAGCAGTCCCCTAGCGGGAGGGCGCAATGAGCAGTTCTTC.

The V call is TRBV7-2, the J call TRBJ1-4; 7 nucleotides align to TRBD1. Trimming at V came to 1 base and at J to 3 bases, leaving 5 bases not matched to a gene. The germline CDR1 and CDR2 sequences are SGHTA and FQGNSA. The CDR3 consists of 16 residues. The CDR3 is CASSLGDRVANEKLFF. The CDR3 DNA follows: TGTGCCAGCAGCTTAGGAGACAGGGTAGCTAATGAAAAACTGTTTTTT.

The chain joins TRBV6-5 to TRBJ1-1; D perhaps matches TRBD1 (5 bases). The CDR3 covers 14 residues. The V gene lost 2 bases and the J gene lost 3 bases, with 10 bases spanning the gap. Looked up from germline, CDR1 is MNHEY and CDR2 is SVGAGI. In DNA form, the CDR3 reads TGTGCCAGCAGTTACCAGGAGGGGTACACTGAAGCTTTCTTT. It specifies CASSYQEGYTEAFF.

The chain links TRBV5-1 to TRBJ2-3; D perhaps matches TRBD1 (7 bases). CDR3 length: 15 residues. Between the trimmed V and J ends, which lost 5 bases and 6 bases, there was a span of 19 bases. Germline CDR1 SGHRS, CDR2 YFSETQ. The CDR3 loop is CASRPRQGGGDTQYF. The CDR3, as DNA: TGCGCCAGCAGGCCTCGACAGGGTGGAGGGGATACGCAGTATTTT.

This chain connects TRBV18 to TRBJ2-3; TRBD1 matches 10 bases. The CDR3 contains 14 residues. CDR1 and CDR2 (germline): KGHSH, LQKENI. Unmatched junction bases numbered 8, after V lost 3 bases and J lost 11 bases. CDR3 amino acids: CASSPGTGAPQQYF. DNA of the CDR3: TGTGCCAGCTCACCCGGGACAGGGGCTCCCCAGCAGTATTTT. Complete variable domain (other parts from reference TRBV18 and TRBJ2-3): NAGVMQNPRHLVRRRGQEARLRCSPMKGHSHVYWYRQLPEEGLKFMVYLQKENIIDESGMPKERFSAEFPKEGPSILRIQQVVRGDSAAYFCASSPGTGAPQQYFGPGTRLTVL.

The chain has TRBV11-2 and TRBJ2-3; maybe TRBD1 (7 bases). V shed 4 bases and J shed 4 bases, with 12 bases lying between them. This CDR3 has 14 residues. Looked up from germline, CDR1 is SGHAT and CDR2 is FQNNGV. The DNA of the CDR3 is TGTGCCAGCAGCTCAGGGGGGATCCCAGATACGCAGTATTTT. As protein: CASSSGGIPDTQYF.

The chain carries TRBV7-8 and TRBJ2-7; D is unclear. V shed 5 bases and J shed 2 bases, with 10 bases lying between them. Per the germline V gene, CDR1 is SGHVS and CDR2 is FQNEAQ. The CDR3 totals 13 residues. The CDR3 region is CASSLPRTYEQYF. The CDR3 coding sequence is TGTGCCAGCAGCCTCCCACGAACCTACGAGCAGTACTTC.

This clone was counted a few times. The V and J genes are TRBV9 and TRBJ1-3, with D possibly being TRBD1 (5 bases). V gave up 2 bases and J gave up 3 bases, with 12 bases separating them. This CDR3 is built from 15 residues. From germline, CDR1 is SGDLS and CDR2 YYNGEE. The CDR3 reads CASSVAWGRGNTIYF. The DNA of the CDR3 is TGTGCCAGCAGCGTCGCTTGGGGCCGTGGAAACACCATATATTTT.

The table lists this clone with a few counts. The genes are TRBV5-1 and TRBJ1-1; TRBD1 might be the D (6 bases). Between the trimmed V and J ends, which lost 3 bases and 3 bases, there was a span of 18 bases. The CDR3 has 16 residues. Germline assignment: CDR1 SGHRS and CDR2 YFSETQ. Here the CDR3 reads CASSSSTGKTHTEAFF. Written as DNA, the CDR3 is TGCGCCAGCAGCTCCTCGACAGGCAAGACTCACACTGAAGCTTTCTTT.

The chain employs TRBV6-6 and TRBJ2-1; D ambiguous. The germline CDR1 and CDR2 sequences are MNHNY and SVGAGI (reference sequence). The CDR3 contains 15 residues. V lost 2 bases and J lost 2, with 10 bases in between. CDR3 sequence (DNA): TGTGCCAGCAGTTACGGCGGAAGCACCTACAATGAGCAGTTCTTC. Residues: CASSYGGSTYNEQFF.

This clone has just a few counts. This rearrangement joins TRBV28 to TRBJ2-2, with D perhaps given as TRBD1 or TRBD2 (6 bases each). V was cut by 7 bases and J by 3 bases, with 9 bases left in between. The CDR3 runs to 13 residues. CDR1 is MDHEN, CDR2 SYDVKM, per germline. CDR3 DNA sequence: TGTGCCAGCATGAGGGGGGACACCGGGGAGCTGTTTTTT. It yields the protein CASMRGDTGELFF.

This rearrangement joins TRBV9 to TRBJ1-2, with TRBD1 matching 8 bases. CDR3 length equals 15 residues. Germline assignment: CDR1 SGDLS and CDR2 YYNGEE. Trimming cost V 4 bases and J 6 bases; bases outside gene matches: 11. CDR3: CASSSPPDRVDGYTF. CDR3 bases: TGTGCCAGCAGCAGCCCCCCGGACAGGGTAGATGGCTACACCTTC.

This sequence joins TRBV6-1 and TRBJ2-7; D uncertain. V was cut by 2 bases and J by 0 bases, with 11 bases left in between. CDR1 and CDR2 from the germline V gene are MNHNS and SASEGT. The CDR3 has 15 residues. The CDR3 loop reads CASSEIGFDSYEQYF. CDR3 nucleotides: TGTGCCAGCAGTGAAATAGGGTTTGACTCCTACGAGCAGTACTTC.

The CDR3 protein is CASSLGATYQAEQYF. The DNA for the CDR3 is TGTGCCAGCAGCTTAGGAGCGACATATCAGGCCGAGCAGTACTTC. J is TRBJ2-7 and V is TRBV7-2, with D unresolved. The germline V gene encodes CDR1 SGHTA and CDR2 FQGNSA. The CDR3 is 15 amino acids. Trimming removed 1 base from V and 6 bases from J, with 16 bases in between.

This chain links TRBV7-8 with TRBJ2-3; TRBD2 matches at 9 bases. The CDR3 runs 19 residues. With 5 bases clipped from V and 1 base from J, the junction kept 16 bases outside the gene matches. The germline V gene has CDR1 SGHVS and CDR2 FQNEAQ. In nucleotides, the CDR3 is TGTGCCAGCAGCCCCAACCGAGCGGGAGGAATTGTAGGCACAGATACGCAGTATTTT. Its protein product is CASSPNRAGGIVGTDTQYF.

CDR3 DNA: TGTGCCAGCACTATACATCCGTGGGGCGATCAGCCCCAGCATTTT. Protein product: CASTIHPWGDQPQHF. The rearrangement joins TRBV6-1 to TRBJ1-5; the D gene is possibly TRBD1 (5 bases). The CDR3 loop spans 15 amino acids. With 7 bases removed from V and 5 bases from J, the gap between germline ends came to 18 bases. CDR1 and CDR2 from the germline V gene are MNHNS and SASEGT.

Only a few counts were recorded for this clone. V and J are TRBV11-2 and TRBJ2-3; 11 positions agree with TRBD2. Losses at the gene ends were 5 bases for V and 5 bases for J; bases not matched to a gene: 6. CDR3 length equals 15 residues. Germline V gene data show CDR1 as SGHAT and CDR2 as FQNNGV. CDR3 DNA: TGTGCCAGCAGCGCTGGTAGCGGGAGGGGAGATACGCAGTATTTT. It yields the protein CASSAGSGRGDTQYF.

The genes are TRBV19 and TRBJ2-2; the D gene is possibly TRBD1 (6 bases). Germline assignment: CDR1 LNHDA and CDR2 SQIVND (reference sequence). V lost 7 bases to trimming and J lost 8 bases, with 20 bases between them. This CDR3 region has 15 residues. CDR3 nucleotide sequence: TGTGCCAGTACCCTAACAGGGCTAGGAAGAGGGGAGCTGTTTTTT. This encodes CASTLTGLGRGELFF.

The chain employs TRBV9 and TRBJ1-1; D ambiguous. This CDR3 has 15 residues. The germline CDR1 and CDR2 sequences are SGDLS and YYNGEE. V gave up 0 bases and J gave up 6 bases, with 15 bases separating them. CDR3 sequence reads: CASSVAPPTMSEAFF. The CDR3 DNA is TGTGCCAGCAGCGTAGCCCCCCCTACGATGTCTGAAGCTTTCTTT.

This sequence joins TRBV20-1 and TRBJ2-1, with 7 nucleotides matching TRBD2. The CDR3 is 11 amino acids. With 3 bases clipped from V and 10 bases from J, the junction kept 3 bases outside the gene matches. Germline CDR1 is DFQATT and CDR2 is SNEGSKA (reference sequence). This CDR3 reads CSARGREEQFF. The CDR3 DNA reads TGCAGTGCTAGGGGGCGGGAGGAGCAGTTCTTC.

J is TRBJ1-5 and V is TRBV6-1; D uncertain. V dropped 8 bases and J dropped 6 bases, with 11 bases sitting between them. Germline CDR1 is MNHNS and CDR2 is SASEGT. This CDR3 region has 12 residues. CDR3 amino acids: CASEDAGQPQHF. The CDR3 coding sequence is TGTGCCAGCGAGGATGCGGGTCAGCCCCAGCATTTT.